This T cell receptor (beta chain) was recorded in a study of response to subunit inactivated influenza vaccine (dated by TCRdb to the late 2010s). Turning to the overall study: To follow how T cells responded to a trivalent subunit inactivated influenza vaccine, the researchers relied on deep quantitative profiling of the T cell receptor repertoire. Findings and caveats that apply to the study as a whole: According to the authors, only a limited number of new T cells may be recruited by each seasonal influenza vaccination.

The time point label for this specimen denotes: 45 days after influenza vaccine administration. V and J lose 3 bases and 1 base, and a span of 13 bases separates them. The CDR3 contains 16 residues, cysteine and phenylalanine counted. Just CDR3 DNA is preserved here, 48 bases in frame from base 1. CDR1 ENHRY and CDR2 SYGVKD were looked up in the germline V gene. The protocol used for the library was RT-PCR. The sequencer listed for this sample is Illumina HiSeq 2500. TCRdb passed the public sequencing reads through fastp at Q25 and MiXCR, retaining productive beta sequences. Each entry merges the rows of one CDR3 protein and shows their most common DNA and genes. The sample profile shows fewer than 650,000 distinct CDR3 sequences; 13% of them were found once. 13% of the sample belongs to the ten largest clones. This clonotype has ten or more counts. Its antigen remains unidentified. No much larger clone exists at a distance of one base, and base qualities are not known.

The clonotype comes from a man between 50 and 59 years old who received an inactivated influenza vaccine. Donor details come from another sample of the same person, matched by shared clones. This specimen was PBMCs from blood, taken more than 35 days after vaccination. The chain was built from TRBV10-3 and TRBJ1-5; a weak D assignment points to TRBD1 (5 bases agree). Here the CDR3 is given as CAISEVKGSSNQPQHF. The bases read TGTGCCATCAGTGAAGTCAAGGGGTCGAGCAATCAGCCCCAGCATTTT.